This T cell receptor beta chain was recorded in a study of early T cells in non-severe SARS-CoV-2 infection. Study-wide background: The input, bulk RNA from unsorted whole blood, was sequenced, and chains were unpaired.

Individual cDNA molecules each received unique molecular identifiers attached to them. TCRdb recomputed calls from the 5' RACE reads with MiXCR, one row per CDR3 protein. This table holds 85,000 to 90,000 distinct CDR3 sequences, under 15% found once. Overall study results and limits: Reliance on VDJdb matching favored anti-spike CD8 responses; private and CD4 specificities were missed.

Germline V gives CDR1 SGHDT, CDR2 YYEEEE. The length of the CDR3 is 11 residues. Trimming pared 2 bases from V and 6 bases from J, leaving 6 bases between. This clonotype was counted a few times. The antigen remains undetermined. V usage is TRBV5-6 and J usage is TRBJ2-7, with D hard to call. This sequence was found in an adult who was a healthcare worker with PCR-confirmed SARS-CoV-2 infection or an uninfected control (not recorded which). The sample consisted of whole blood. The CDR3 protein is CASSFASEQYV. Written as DNA, the CDR3 is TGTGCCAGCAGCTTCGCATCCGAGCAGTACGTC.